These T cell receptor beta chains were read from a single sample in a study of shared clonotypes between healthy human individuals. The method was immunoSEQ multiplex PCR; TCRdb's version includes in-frame clones alone and lacks a portion of them. Of fewer than 2.5 million clones listed, under 95% are singletons. Sequences were obtained from naive CD4+ T cells from PBMCs. The receptors stem from a man aged 18 to 29 in good health. Some clones in this sample may be carry-over from other donors' samples. Both conserved end residues are part of each CDR3. The order of the fields is clone size, J gene, D gene, V gene, CDR3 DNA, CDR3 protein. D genes are given only for firm matches. Clone size is shown for a subset of rows, as once, few, many or a class of expanded clone.

>.|TRBJ1-2|.|TRBV7-3
TGTGCCAGCAGCTTTCCGGGGCAACCGGGCACCTATGGCTACACCTTC
CASSFPGQPGTYGYTF
>.|TRBJ1-2|TRBD1|TRBV10-3
TGTGCCATCACCGACAGGGACGGGCCTTATGGCTACACCTTC
CAITDRDGPYGYTF
>.|TRBJ2-5|.|TRBV6-5
TGTGCCAGCAGTTACTCAGGAGGGCGGCAGACCCAGTACTTC
CASSYSGGRQTQYF
>.|TRBJ1-2|.|TRBV2
TGTGCCAGTGGAATTTCGAGCTATGGCTACACCTTC
CASGISSYGYTF
>.|TRBJ1-2|TRBD1|TRBV27
TGTGCCAGCAGTTTTCGGACAGGGGAGGGCTACACCTTC
CASSFRTGEGYTF
>.|TRBJ2-2|.|TRBV10-3
TGTGCCATCGACAGGAAAGGGAACACCGGGGAGCTGTTTTTT
CAIDRKGNTGELFF
>.|TRBJ2-1|.|TRBV5-4
TGTGCCAGCAGCAGATACAATGAGCAGTTCTTC
CASSRYNEQFF
>once|TRBJ2-3|TRBD2|TRBV4-2
TGTGCCAGCAGCCAAGCTCCACCCGGGACGGGGGGAAATACGCAGTATTTT
CASSQAPPGTGGNTQYF
>.|TRBJ2-5|TRBD1|TRBV7-2
TGTGCCAGCAGCCCGAAACAGGGGGCATGGCAAGAGACCCAGTACTTC
CASSPKQGAWQETQYF
>.|TRBJ2-1|.|TRBV7-9
TGTGCCAGCAGCTTAGATCTCGCCTACAATGAGCAGTTCTTC
CASSLDLAYNEQFF
>.|TRBJ2-5|.|TRBV15
TGTGCCACCACCAGGCACGAGATGGCAGAGACCCAGTACTTC
CATTRHEMAETQYF
>.|TRBJ1-5|TRBD1|TRBV28
TGTGCCAGCAGTCGGTCAGACAGGGATCATCAGCCCCAGCATTTT
CASSRSDRDHQPQHF
>.|TRBJ2-1|TRBD1|TRBV7-3
TGTGCCAGCAGCCCCCGACAGGGTCCCTACAATGAGCAGTTCTTC
CASSPRQGPYNEQFF
>.|TRBJ1-1|TRBD1|TRBV7-2
TGTGCCAGCAGCCCAAGGACAGGGAACACTGAAGCTTTCTTT
CASSPRTGNTEAFF
>.|TRBJ2-7|.|TRBV9
TGTGCCAGCAGCGTAAGTTTGGTGGGCTACGAGCAGTACTTC
CASSVSLVGYEQYF
>.|TRBJ1-5|TRBD1|TRBV10-3
TGTGCCATCAGCGGGACAGGGGGCGACCAGCCCCAGCATTTT
CAISGTGGDQPQHF
>once|TRBJ2-5|.|TRBV9
TGTGCCAGCAGCGCCGGCTGGCAGGAGACCCAGTACTTC
CASSAGWQETQYF
>.|TRBJ2-1|TRBD1|TRBV18
TGTGCCAGCTCACTTTCGACAGGGTACAATGAGCAGTTCTTC
CASSLSTGYNEQFF
>.|TRBJ1-2|TRBD1|TRBV4-3
TGCGCCAGCAGCAAAGGCCCAGGGGGAGGAGGCTACACCTTC
CASSKGPGGGGYTF
>.|TRBJ2-1|.|TRBV6-5
TGTGCCAGCAGTTTACCGGGATGGGGGAATGGCGAGCAGTTCTTC
CASSLPGWGNGEQFF
>.|TRBJ1-5|.|TRBV5-1
TGCGCCAGCAGCTTGGGCGCAGGGGAGGGTCAGCCCCAGCATTTT
CASSLGAGEGQPQHF
>.|TRBJ2-1|.|TRBV18
TGTGCCAGCTCCCCGGAAAATGAGCAGTTCTTC
CASSPENEQFF
>.|TRBJ2-1|.|TRBV6-5
TGTGCCAGCAGGGATGTCGGGGGAAACTACAATGAGCAGTTCTTC
CASRDVGGNYNEQFF
>.|TRBJ2-3|TRBD1|TRBV2
TGTGCCAGCACCCTGACAGGGTCGGATACGCAGTATTTT
CASTLTGSDTQYF
>.|TRBJ1-1|.|TRBV12-2
TGTGCAAGTCGCTTACCACGACCCCTCCCTAGCACTGAAGCTTTCTTT
CASRLPRPLPSTEAFF
>.|TRBJ2-7|TRBD1|TRBV6-6
TGTGCCAGCAGTTGGGACAGGGGCTCCTACGAGCAGTACTTC
CASSWDRGSYEQYF
>.|TRBJ1-1|.|TRBV5-1
TGCGCCAGCAGCTTTACCTCAAGTAGCACTGAAGCTTTCTTT
CASSFTSSSTEAFF
>.|TRBJ1-6|.|TRBV7-9
TGTGCCACCTTCCGGGACGGTGGGGGTTCACCCCTCCACTTT
CATFRDGGGSPLHF
>once|TRBJ2-5|.|TRBV5-1
TGCGCCAGCAGCTACGGCCCGCAAGAGACCCAGTACTTC
CASSYGPQETQYF
>.|TRBJ2-7|TRBD1|TRBV19
TGTGCCAGTAGTACCAGGACAGGGGACTACGAGCAGTACTTC
CASSTRTGDYEQYF
>.|TRBJ1-3|.|TRBV7-9
TGTGCTTTAGAGCAGGACGGAAACACCATATATTTT
CALEQDGNTIYF
>.|TRBJ1-6|.|TRBV4-2
TGTGCCAGCAGCCCCTCCGGTGCCAATAATTCACCCCTCCACTTT
CASSPSGANNSPLHF
>.|TRBJ1-2|TRBD1|TRBV10-3
TGTGCCATCAGTGAGTTGGGACAGGGGGCGTCTGGCTACACCTTC
CAISELGQGASGYTF
>.|TRBJ2-2|TRBD2|TRBV10-3
TGTGCCATCAGTGAGGCCGGGACTACGAATACCGGGGAGCTGTTTTTT
CAISEAGTTNTGELFF
>once|TRBJ2-7|.|TRBV28
TGTGCCAGCAGTATGGGGCGGCCCGAGCAGTACTTC
CASSMGRPEQYF
>.|TRBJ1-5|.|TRBV6-1
TGTGCCAGCAGTGAACGGGGGGGCAGCCAGCCCCAGCATTTT
CASSERGGSQPQHF
>.|TRBJ2-5|.|TRBV28
TGTGCCAGCAGTTTTAGGACTGTGGAGACCCAGTACTTC
CASSFRTVETQYF
>.|TRBJ2-3|.|TRBV7-2
TGTGCCAATGGGCATAGCAGAGATACGCAGTATTTT
CANGHSRDTQYF
>.|TRBJ1-5|TRBD1|TRBV7-9
TGTGCCAGCAGGGTGAAGGACAGGTATAGCAATCAGCCCCAGCATTTT
CASRVKDRYSNQPQHF
>.|TRBJ2-7|.|TRBV19
TGTGCCAGTAGTATAGACGGGATCCGTTACGAGCAGTACTTC
CASSIDGIRYEQYF
>.|TRBJ2-1|.|TRBV11-2
TGTGCCAGCAGCTTAAGAGGGGGGCCCTACAATGAGCAGTTCTTC
CASSLRGGPYNEQFF
>.|TRBJ2-5|TRBD1|TRBV5-1
TGCGCCAGCAGCCCGGACGGGACAGGGGGTGGGGAGACCCAGTACTTC
CASSPDGTGGGETQYF
>.|TRBJ2-1|.|TRBV5-1
TGCGCCAGCAGCTTGGAGGGAGGATCCTACAATGAGCAGTTCTTC
CASSLEGGSYNEQFF
>once|TRBJ1-3|TRBD1|TRBV7-2
TGTGCCAGCAGCTACCCTTACAGGGGACCTGGAAACACCATATATTTT
CASSYPYRGPGNTIYF
>.|TRBJ2-1|.|TRBV12-2
TGTGCAAGTCGCTTAGTGAAGGTACGGGCGGGAGGTATCTACAATGAGCAGTTCTTC
CASRLVKVRAGGIYNEQFF
>.|TRBJ1-1|TRBD1|TRBV5-1
TGCGCCAGCAACCCGGGACAGTGGGGGAACACTGAAGCTTTCTTT
CASNPGQWGNTEAFF
>.|TRBJ1-3|.|TRBV10-3
TGTGCCATCATGGGGGCTGGAAACACCATATATTTT
CAIMGAGNTIYF
>.|TRBJ1-1|.|TRBV18
TGTGCCAGCTCACCCACGCAGGGGACCGCGAACACTGAAGCTTTCTTT
CASSPTQGTANTEAFF
>.|TRBJ2-1|TRBD2|TRBV2
TGTGCCAGCAGTAGAGCGGGACCCTCCTACAATGAGCAGTTCTTC
CASSRAGPSYNEQFF
>.|TRBJ1-2|.|TRBV10-1
TGCGCCAGCAGTGAGTCGAGGGCGCGTTTGGATGGCTACACCTTC
CASSESRARLDGYTF
>once|TRBJ2-1|.|TRBV10-3
TGTGCCATCAGTGACACCTACAATGAGCAGTTCTTC
CAISDTYNEQFF
>.|TRBJ1-4|TRBD1|TRBV5-1
TGCGCCAGCAGCGACGTACAGGGGGCGGTTGAAAAACTGTTTTTT
CASSDVQGAVEKLFF
>.|TRBJ2-5|.|TRBV28
TGTGCCAGCAGTTTGACAGGATCCCACCAAGAGACCCAGTACTTC
CASSLTGSHQETQYF
>.|TRBJ2-1|.|TRBV28
TGTGCCAGCAGTCGGTACCGCATCAGGCTAGCGATCAACAATGAGCAGTTCTTC
CASSRYRIRLAINNEQFF
>.|TRBJ1-3|.|TRBV6-5
TGTGCCAGCAAATTAGGGTTTGGAAACACCATATATTTT
CASKLGFGNTIYF
>.|TRBJ2-7|.|TRBV5-4
TGTGCCAGCAGCTTGCTATCTTACGAGCAGTACTTC
CASSLLSYEQYF
>.|TRBJ1-1|.|TRBV30
TGTGCCTGGAGCCTCGGGAAGAACACTGAAGCTTTCTTT
CAWSLGKNTEAFF
>.|TRBJ2-7|TRBD1|TRBV27
TGTGCCAGCAGCAGGACAGGGGGGCCCTACGAGCAGTACTTC
CASSRTGGPYEQYF
>.|TRBJ1-5|.|TRBV15
TGTGCCACCAGCAGAGCCGACGGTGGCAATCAGCCCCAGCATTTT
CATSRADGGNQPQHF